The TCR beta chain described here comes from a study of blood T cell repertoires in COVID-19. Germline CDR1 is ENHRY and CDR2 is SYGVKD. This CDR3 is built from 13 residues. The V end lost 4 bases, the J end lost 4 bases, and 8 bases lay between the germline ends. TCRdb keeps only in-frame clones here, not all; method: immunoSEQ multiplex PCR. Counted here are 150,000 or so clones, over 70% occurring once; the ten biggest clones make up approximately 5.1%. Participants' reported clinical history set cohort assignment. Sequenced: PBMCs or T cells enriched from blood (not recorded which). This clonotype was sampled from a man aged 65 to 85 who had been exposed to COVID-19. This chain links TRBV10-3 with TRBJ1-5, with a possible D match to TRBD1 (6 bases). CDR3 protein: CAISVQGNQPQHF. CDR3 in DNA: TGTGCCATCAGTGTACAGGGTAATCAGCCCCAGCATTTT.